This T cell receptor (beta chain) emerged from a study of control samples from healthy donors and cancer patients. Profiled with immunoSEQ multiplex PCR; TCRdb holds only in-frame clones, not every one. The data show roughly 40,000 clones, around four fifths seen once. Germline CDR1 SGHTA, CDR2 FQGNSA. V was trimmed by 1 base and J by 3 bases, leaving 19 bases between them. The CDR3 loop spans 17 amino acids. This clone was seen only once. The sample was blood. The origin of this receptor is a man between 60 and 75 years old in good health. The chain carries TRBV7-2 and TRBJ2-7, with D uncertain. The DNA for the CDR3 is TGTGCCAGCAGCTTAGATAGGCCCCCGGTGGGAAACTACGAGCAGTACTTC. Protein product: CASSLDRPPVGNYEQYF.